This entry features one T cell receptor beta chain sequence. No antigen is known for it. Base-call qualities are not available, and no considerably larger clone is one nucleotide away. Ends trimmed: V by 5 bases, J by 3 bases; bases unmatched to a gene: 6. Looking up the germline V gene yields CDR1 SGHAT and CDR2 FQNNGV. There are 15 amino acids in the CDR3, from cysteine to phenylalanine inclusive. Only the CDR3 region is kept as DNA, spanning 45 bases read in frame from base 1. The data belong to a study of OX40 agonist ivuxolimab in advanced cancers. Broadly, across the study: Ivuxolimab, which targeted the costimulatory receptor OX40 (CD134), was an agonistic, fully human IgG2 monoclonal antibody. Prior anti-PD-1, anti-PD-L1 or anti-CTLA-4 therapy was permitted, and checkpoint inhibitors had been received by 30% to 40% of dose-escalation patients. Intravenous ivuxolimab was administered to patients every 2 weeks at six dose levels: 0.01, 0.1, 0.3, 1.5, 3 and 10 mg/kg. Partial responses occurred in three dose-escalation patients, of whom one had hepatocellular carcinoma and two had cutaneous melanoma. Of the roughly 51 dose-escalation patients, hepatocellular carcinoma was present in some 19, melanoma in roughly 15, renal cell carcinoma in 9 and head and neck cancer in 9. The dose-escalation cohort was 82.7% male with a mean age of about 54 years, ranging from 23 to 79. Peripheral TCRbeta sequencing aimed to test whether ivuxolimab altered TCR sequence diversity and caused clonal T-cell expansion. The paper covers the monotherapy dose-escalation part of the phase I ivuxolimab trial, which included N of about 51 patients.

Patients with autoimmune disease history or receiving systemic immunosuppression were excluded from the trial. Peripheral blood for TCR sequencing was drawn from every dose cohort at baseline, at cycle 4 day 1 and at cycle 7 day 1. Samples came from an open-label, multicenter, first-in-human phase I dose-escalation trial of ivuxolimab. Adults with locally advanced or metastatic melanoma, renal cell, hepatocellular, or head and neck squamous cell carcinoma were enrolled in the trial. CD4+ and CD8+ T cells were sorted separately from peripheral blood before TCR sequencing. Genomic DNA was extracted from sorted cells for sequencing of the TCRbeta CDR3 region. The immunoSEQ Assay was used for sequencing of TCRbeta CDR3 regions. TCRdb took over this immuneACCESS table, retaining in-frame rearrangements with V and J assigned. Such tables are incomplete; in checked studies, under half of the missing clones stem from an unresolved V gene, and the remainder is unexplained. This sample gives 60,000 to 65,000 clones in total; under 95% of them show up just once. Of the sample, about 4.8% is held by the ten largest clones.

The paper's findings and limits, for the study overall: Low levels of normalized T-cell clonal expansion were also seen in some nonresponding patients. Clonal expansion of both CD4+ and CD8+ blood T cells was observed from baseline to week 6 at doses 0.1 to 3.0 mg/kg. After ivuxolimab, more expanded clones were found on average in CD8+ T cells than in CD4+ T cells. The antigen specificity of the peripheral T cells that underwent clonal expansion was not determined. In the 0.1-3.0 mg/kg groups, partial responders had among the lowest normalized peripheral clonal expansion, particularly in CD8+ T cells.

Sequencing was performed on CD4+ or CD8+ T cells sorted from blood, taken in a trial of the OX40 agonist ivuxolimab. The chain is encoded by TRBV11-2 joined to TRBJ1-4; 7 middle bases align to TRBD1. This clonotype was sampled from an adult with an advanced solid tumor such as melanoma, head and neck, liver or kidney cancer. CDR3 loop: CASSARQGPNEKLFF. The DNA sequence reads TGTGCCAGCAGCGCCCGACAGGGCCCTAATGAAAAACTGTTTTTT.